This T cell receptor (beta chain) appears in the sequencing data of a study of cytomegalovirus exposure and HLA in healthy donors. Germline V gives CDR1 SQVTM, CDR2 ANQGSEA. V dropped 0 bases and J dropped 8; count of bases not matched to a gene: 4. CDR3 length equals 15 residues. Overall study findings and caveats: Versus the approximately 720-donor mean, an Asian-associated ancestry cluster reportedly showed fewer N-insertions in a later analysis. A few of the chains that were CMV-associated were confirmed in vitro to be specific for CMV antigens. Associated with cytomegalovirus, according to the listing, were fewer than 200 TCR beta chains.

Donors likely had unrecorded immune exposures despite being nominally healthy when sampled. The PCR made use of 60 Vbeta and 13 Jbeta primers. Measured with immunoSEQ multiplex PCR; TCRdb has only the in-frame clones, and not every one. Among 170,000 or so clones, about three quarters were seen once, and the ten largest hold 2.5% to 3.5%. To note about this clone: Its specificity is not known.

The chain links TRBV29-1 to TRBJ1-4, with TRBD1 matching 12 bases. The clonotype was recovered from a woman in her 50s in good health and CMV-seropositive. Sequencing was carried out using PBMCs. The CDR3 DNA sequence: TGCAGCGTTGAAGAGGGACAGGGGGCGGGGGAAAAACTGTTTTTT. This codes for CSVEEGQGAGEKLFF.